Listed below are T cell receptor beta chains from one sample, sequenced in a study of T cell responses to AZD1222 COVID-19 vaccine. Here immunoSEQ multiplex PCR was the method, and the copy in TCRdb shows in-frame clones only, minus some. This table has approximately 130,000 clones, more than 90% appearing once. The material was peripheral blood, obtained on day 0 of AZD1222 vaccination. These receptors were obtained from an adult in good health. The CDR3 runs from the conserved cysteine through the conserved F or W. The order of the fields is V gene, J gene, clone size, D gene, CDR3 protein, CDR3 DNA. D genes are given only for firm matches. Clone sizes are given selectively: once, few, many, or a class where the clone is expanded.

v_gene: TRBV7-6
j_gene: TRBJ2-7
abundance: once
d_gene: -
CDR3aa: CASSLEGESLGEQYF
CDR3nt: TGTGCCAGCAGCTTAGAGGGTGAATCGTTGGGAGAGCAGTACTTC

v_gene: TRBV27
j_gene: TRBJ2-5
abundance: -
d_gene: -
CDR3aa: CASSYVASQETQYF
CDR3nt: TGTGCCAGCAGTTATGTCGCCTCCCAAGAGACCCAGTACTTC

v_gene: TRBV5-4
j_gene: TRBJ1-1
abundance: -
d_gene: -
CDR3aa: CASRVKGNTEAFF
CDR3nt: TGTGCCAGCAGAGTCAAGGGGAACACTGAAGCTTTCTTT

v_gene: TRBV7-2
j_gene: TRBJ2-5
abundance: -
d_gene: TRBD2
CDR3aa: CASSLAAGGPTKETQYF
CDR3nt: TGTGCCAGCAGCTTAGCTGCGGGAGGCCCCACCAAAGAGACCCAGTACTTC

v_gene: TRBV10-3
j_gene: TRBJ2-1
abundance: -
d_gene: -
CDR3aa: CAISERGDNEQFF
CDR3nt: TGTGCCATCAGTGAAAGGGGGGACAATGAGCAGTTCTTC

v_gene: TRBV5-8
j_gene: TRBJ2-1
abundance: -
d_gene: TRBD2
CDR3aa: CASSYPGLAVNEQFF
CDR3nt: TGTGCCAGCAGCTATCCGGGACTAGCGGTAAATGAGCAGTTCTTC

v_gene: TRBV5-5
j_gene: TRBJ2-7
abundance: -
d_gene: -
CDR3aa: CASSNNRQLYSYEQYF
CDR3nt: TGTGCCAGCAGCAACAATCGACAGCTATACTCCTACGAGCAGTACTTC

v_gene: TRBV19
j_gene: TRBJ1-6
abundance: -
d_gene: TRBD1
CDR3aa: CASSIIPPGQGYSPLHF
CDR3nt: TGTGCCAGTAGTATAATCCCCCCGGGACAGGGGTATTCACCCCTCCACTTT

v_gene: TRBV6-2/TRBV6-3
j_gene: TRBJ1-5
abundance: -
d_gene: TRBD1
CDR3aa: CASSYTRTGGGNQPQHF
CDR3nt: TGTGCCAGCAGTTACACCCGGACAGGGGGTGGGAATCAGCCCCAGCATTTT

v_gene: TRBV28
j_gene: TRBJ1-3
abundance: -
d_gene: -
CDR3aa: CASRMGASGNTIYF
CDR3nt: TGTGCCAGCAGGATGGGGGCCTCTGGAAACACCATATATTTT

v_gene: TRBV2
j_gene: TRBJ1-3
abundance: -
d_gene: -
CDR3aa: CASIGGTGNTIYF
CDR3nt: TGTGCCAGCATCGGGGGAACGGGAAACACCATATATTTT

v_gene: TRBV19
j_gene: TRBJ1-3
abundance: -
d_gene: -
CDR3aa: CASMRSRNSGNTIYF
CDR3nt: TGTGCCAGTATGCGCTCGCGGAACTCTGGAAACACCATATATTTT

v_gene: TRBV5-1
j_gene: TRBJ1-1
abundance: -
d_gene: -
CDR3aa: CASSMTVNTEAFF
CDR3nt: TGCGCCAGCAGTATGACGGTGAACACTGAAGCTTTCTTT

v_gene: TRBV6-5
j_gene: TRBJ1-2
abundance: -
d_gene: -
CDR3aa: CASRVPGPAAFGYTF
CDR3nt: TGTGCCAGCAGAGTCCCGGGACCAGCAGCGTTTGGCTACACCTTC

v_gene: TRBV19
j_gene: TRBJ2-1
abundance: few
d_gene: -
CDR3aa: CASSIVRDEQFF
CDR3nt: TGTGCCAGTAGTATCGTGCGGGATGAGCAGTTCTTC

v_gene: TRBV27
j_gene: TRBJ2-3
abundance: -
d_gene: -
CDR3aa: CASSLWGAGTDTQYF
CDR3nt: TGTGCCAGCAGTTTATGGGGGGCTGGGACAGATACGCAGTATTTT

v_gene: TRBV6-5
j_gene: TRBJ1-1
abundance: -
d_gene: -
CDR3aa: CASGYRNPNSLPFFF
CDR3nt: TGTGCCAGCGGATACAGGAATCCTAATTCCCTGCCGTTTTTCTTT

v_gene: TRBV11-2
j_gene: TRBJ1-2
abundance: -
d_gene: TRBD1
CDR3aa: CASSLEGQGGYGYTF
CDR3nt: TGTGCCAGCAGCTTAGAAGGACAGGGAGGCTATGGCTACACCTTC

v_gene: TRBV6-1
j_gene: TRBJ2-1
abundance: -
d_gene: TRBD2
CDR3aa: CASSAGLAGGPPYNEQFF
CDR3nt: TGTGCCAGCAGTGCCGGACTAGCGGGAGGGCCCCCCTACAATGAGCAGTTCTTC

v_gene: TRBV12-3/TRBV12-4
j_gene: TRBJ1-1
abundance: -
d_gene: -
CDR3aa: CASSFPGDTEAFF
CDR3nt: TGTGCCAGCAGTTTTCCTGGGGACACTGAAGCTTTCTTT

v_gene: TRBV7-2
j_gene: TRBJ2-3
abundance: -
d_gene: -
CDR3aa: CASSSDGGSTDTQYF
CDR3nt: TGTGCCAGCAGCTCGGACGGAGGCTCCACAGATACGCAGTATTTT

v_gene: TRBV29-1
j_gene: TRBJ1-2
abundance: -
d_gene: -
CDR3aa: CSVRQSNYGYTF
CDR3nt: TGCAGCGTTAGACAGTCCAACTATGGCTACACCTTC

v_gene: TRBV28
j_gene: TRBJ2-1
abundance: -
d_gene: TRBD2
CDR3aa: CRAGTSGSYNEQFF
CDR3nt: TGTCGCGCGGGGACTAGCGGGTCCTACAATGAGCAGTTCTTC

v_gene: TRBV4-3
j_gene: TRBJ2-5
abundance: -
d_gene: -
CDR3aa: CASSQIASYQETQYF
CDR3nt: TGCGCCAGCAGCCAAATTGCCTCTTACCAAGAGACCCAGTACTTC

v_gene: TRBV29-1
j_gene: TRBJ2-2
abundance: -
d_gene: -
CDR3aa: CSVESGTTNTGELFF
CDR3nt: TGCAGCGTTGAGTCCGGGACCACGAACACCGGGGAGCTGTTTTTT

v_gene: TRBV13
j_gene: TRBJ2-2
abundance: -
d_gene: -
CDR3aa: CASSLWAGTNTGELFF
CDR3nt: TGTGCCAGCAGCTTATGGGCAGGGACGAACACCGGGGAGCTGTTTTTT

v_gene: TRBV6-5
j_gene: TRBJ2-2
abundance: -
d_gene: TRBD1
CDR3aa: CASSYWGQGFTGELFF
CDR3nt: TGTGCCAGCAGTTACTGGGGACAGGGGTTTACCGGGGAGCTGTTTTTT

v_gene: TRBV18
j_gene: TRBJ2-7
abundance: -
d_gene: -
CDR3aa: CASSPLQEASEAPYEQYF
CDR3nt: TGTGCCAGCTCACCACTCCAGGAAGCTAGCGAGGCTCCCTACGAGCAGTACTTC

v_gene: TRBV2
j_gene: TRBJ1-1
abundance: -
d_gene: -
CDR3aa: CASLLQGATEAFF
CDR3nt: TGTGCCAGCTTGCTCCAGGGTGCTACTGAAGCTTTCTTT

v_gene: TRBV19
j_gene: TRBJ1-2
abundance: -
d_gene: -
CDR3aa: CASSIALTDSYGYTF
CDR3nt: TGTGCCAGTAGTATAGCACTGACAGATTCCTATGGCTACACCTTC

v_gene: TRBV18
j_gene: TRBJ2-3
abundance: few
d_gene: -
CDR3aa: CASDARDTQYF
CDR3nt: TGTGCCAGCGATGCTCGGGATACGCAGTATTTT

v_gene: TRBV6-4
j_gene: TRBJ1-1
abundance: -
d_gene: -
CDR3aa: CASRIKRRNTEAFF
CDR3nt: TGTGCCAGCAGAATAAAGAGACGCAACACTGAAGCTTTCTTT